This is a list of T cell receptor beta chains from one sample in a study of PD-L1 blockade in urothelial cancer. Method: immunoSEQ multiplex PCR; TCRdb's copy keeps in-frame clones and lacks some. The sample lists about 82,000 clones; roughly 90% were seen once. Sequenced material: PBMCs, taken around atezolizumab (anti-PD-L1) treatment. The receptors were sampled from a woman in her 70s with urothelial cancer. CDR3s include the opening cysteine and the closing phenylalanine or tryptophan. The D gene is left open where the match is weak. Clone size is stated in some rows and not others, as once, few, many or a class when expanded.

TRBD1	NA	TRBV27	TRBJ2-7	TGTGCCAGCAGGACAGGGGCTCGCGAGCAGTACTTC	CASRTGAREQYF
NA	NA	TRBV11-3	TRBJ2-2	TGTGCCAGCAGCTTACGCCAGGGGTTTACCGGGGAGCTGTTTTTT	CASSLRQGFTGELFF
TRBD1	once	TRBV30	TRBJ1-1	TGTGCCCGGGGAGGCCGGACAGGTGGGTTGAGAGGCACTGAAGCTTTCTTT	CARGGRTGGLRGTEAFF
TRBD2	NA	TRBV7-9	TRBJ2-2	TGTGCCAGCAGCAAGGGACTAGCTAGCGGGGAGCTGTTTTTT	CASSKGLASGELFF
NA	NA	TRBV9	TRBJ1-5	TGTGCCAGCAGCGTTGGGGCAAGCAATCAGCCCCAGCATTTT	CASSVGASNQPQHF
TRBD1	NA	TRBV2	TRBJ1-6	TGTGCCAGCACCTTGCAGGGACAGAATAATTCACCCCTCCACTTT	CASTLQGQNNSPLHF
NA	NA	TRBV20-1	TRBJ2-1	TGCAGTGGGCAGTCCTACAATGAGCAGTTCTTC	CSGQSYNEQFF
TRBD1	NA	TRBV19	TRBJ1-2	TGTGCCAGTAGTATCTTATCAGGGGGCGGCTATGGCTACACCTTC	CASSILSGGGYGYTF
TRBD1	NA	TRBV5-1	TRBJ2-7	TGCGCCAGCAGCTTTGGGACAGGGAACCACGAGCAGTACTTC	CASSFGTGNHEQYF
NA	NA	TRBV19	TRBJ2-7	TGTGCCAGTAGTATTTCACGGGGGTTCGAGCAGTACTTC	CASSISRGFEQYF
NA	NA	TRBV18	TRBJ1-2	TGTGCCAGCTCACCACCGGTCGGGGTTTCGGGCTATGGCTACACCTTC	CASSPPVGVSGYGYTF
NA	NA	TRBV19	TRBJ1-1	TGTGCCAGTAGGAGATTGGGCAACACTGAAGCTTTCTTT	CASRRLGNTEAFF
NA	NA	TRBV14	TRBJ1-5	TGTGCCAGCAGCCGCAGCGGGCAGCCCCAGCATTTT	CASSRSGQPQHF
TRBD1	NA	TRBV19	TRBJ1-5	TGTGCCAGTAGTCCCCAGGGGGAACAGCCCCAGCATTTT	CASSPQGEQPQHF
TRBD1	NA	TRBV11-2	TRBJ2-1	TGTGCCAGCAGCTTAGTAGTGGGGGACAGGCACAATGAGCAGTTCTTC	CASSLVVGDRHNEQFF
TRBD2	once	TRBV10-3	TRBJ2-5	TGTGCCATCAGTAGGGCGGGGGGAGGCCAAGAGACCCAGTACTTC	CAISRAGGGQETQYF
TRBD1	NA	TRBV7-6	TRBJ1-6	TGTGCCAGCAGCCAAAGGACAGGGAATTCACCCCTCCACTTT	CASSQRTGNSPLHF
TRBD2	NA	TRBV5-1	TRBJ2-1	TGCGCCAGCCGACCTTCTAGCGGGGGATACTACAATGAGCAGTTCTTC	CASRPSSGGYYNEQFF
NA	once	TRBV10-2	TRBJ1-3	TGCGCCAGCAGTGTCCTAAAAGGGGTCGACAGGTTCGGCTCTGGAAACACCATATATTTT	CASSVLKGVDRFGSGNTIYF
NA	NA	TRBV18	TRBJ2-7	TGTGCCAGCTCACTAGGGACTCGGGACTACGAGCAGTACTTC	CASSLGTRDYEQYF
NA	NA	TRBV25-1	TRBJ1-2	TGTGCCAGCAGTCTAACGGGAGGGATCGATGGCTACACCTTC	CASSLTGGIDGYTF
TRBD1	NA	TRBV5-1	TRBJ2-7	TGCGCCAGCAGCTTGGGGGGACAGTTTTCCTACGAGCAGTACTTC	CASSLGGQFSYEQYF
NA	NA	TRBV5-1	TRBJ2-2	TGCGCCAGCAGCCCCAACGAGGGATGGGCCGGGGAGCTGTTTTTT	CASSPNEGWAGELFF
NA	NA	TRBV4-1	TRBJ1-4	TGCGCCAGCAGCCCCTGGGTCAGGGGCGGTGAAAAACTGTTTTTT	CASSPWVRGGEKLFF
TRBD2	NA	TRBV28	TRBJ2-7	TGTGCCAGCAGTCCTAGCGGCGAGCAGTACTTC	CASSPSGEQYF
NA	once	TRBV10-3	TRBJ1-3	TGTGCCATCAGTACAACGGGAGATCTAAGAAACACCATATATTTT	CAISTTGDLRNTIYF
TRBD2	NA	TRBV5-1	TRBJ2-1	TGCGCCACCAAGCCGGCTAGCGGGAAGAATGAGCAGTTCTTC	CATKPASGKNEQFF
NA	few	TRBV15	TRBJ1-2	TGTGCCACCAGCGCAGAACTAGCTTCAGGGTCGGCTGGCTACACCTTC	CATSAELASGSAGYTF
NA	NA	TRBV18	TRBJ2-5	TGTGCCAGCTCACCATATACAGGGCCCCAAGAGACCCAGTACTTC	CASSPYTGPQETQYF
TRBD1	NA	TRBV13	TRBJ1-4	TGTGCCAGCAGCCCGACAGGGAAGGGTGAAAAACTGTTTTTT	CASSPTGKGEKLFF
TRBD1	NA	TRBV5-1	TRBJ2-2	TGCGCCAGCAGCTTGGAGGGGACAGGGGTTGACGGGGAGCTGTTTTTT	CASSLEGTGVDGELFF
NA	NA	TRBV7-8	TRBJ2-7	TGTGCCAGCAGCTTAGATACGGGGTTCGAGCAGTACTTC	CASSLDTGFEQYF
NA	NA	TRBV9	TRBJ1-3	TGTGCCAGCAGCGGACCGGGGGGCGGAAACACCATATATTTT	CASSGPGGGNTIYF
TRBD1	few	TRBV30	TRBJ2-1	TGTGCCTGGGGGGGACAGGGTGGGGATGAGCAGTTCTTC	CAWGGQGGDEQFF
NA	NA	TRBV20-1	TRBJ2-1	TGCAGTGCTAGTCTTTACAATGAGCAGTTCTTC	CSASLYNEQFF
TRBD2	NA	TRBV5-4	TRBJ2-7	TGTGCCAGCAGCGGGAGGGCAGGGCTCTCCTACGAGCAGTACTTC	CASSGRAGLSYEQYF
NA	NA	TRBV18	TRBJ2-2	TGTGCCAGCTCACCGTGGCAGGGGAACACCGGGGAGCTGTTTTTT	CASSPWQGNTGELFF
NA	once	TRBV28	TRBJ2-4	TGTGCCAGCAGTTTGGCAGACATCAAAAACATTCAGTACTTC	CASSLADIKNIQYF
TRBD1	NA	TRBV2	TRBJ2-1	TGTGCCAGCAGAAGACAGGGGGCGCTCAATGAGCAGTTCTTC	CASRRQGALNEQFF
NA	NA	TRBV7-9	TRBJ2-1	TGTGCCAGCAGCGCACTTCACAGGGGGGGCTCCTACAATGAGCAGTTCTTC	CASSALHRGGSYNEQFF
TRBD2	NA	TRBV18	TRBJ2-2	TGTGCCAGCTCACCCGGTAGCGGGAGCGGGGAGCTGTTTTTT	CASSPGSGSGELFF
NA	NA	TRBV7-2	TRBJ1-1	TGTGCCAGCAGCTTAGTTCCCGGGTCTAGCACTGAAGCTTTCTTT	CASSLVPGSSTEAFF
NA	NA	TRBV6-1	TRBJ2-7	TGTGCCAGCAGTGAACGATCCTACGAGCAGTACTTC	CASSERSYEQYF
TRBD1	NA	TRBV19	TRBJ1-3	TGTGCCAGTAGTTTCCCGACAGGGCGAGCTGGAAACACCATATATTTT	CASSFPTGRAGNTIYF
TRBD2	NA	TRBV10-1	TRBJ2-3	TGCGCCAGCAGTGATGGTAGCGGGGGCCTACTTGGCACAGATACGCAGTATTTT	CASSDGSGGLLGTDTQYF
TRBD1	NA	TRBV19	TRBJ1-1	TGTGCCAGTACCCTGGGGCGGAGGGGGCTCGGCACTGAAGCTTTCTTT	CASTLGRRGLGTEAFF
NA	NA	TRBV6-1	TRBJ2-3	TGTGCCAGCAGTGATGGCGGGCTCACAGATACGCAGTATTTT	CASSDGGLTDTQYF
NA	NA	TRBV7-9	TRBJ1-6	TGTGCCAGCACCCGTCTCGCAGGGACAAATTCACCCCTCCACTTT	CASTRLAGTNSPLHF
TRBD2	NA	TRBV5-1	TRBJ2-1	TGCGCCAGCAGCTTGAGTGGCACTAGCGGGACCAATGAGCAGTTCTTC	CASSLSGTSGTNEQFF
NA	NA	TRBV2	TRBJ2-1	TGTGCCAGCAGTGAAGATCAGAACAATGAGCAGTTCTTC	CASSEDQNNEQFF
NA	NA	TRBV4-1	TRBJ2-4	TGCGCCAGCAGCCAAGACCGTAGCGACCGTGTAGCCAAAAACATTCAGTACTTC	CASSQDRSDRVAKNIQYF
TRBD1	NA	TRBV4-3	TRBJ1-5	TGCGCCAGCAGCCAAGATTACTCTAGGGGCCGGGACAGTAATCAGCCCCAGCATTTT	CASSQDYSRGRDSNQPQHF
TRBD2	NA	TRBV19	TRBJ2-3	TGTGCCAGTAGTGCGGCGGGAGGAGCAGATACGCAGTATTTT	CASSAAGGADTQYF
NA	NA	TRBV4-2	TRBJ2-7	TGTGCCAGCAGCCAAGAGGTTTACGGGGACTCCTACGAGCAGTACTTC	CASSQEVYGDSYEQYF
TRBD2	once	TRBV5-1	TRBJ2-3	TGCGCCAGCAGCTTCGGGACTAGATTCAATACGCAGTATTTT	CASSFGTRFNTQYF
NA	NA	TRBV7-2	TRBJ2-5	TGTGCCAGCAGCTTAGGTTGGCAGGGCAAAGAGACCCAGTACTTC	CASSLGWQGKETQYF
TRBD1	NA	TRBV18	TRBJ2-1	TGTGCCAGCTCACCACGGTTCGGGACAGGGGCTAACAATGAGCAGTTCTTC	CASSPRFGTGANNEQFF
TRBD1	NA	TRBV9	TRBJ2-1	TGTGCCAGCAGCGTAGAGGACAGGGTCTCCTACAATGAGCAGTTCTTC	CASSVEDRVSYNEQFF
NA	NA	TRBV5-5	TRBJ2-5	TGTGCCAGCAGCTTAATCCCTAGCGTAGAGACCCAGTACTTC	CASSLIPSVETQYF
NA	NA	TRBV5-1	TRBJ1-3	TGCGCCAGCAGCTTGGGGGGGCTCTCTGGAAACACCATATATTTT	CASSLGGLSGNTIYF